The 15 T cell receptor beta chains below were found in one sample sequenced in a study of T cell clones after liver transplantation. Sequencing used immunoSEQ multiplex PCR; TCRdb keeps in-frame clones, though not all of them. The repertoire holds more than 95,000 clones, with around 83% as singletons. Sequenced here: CD4+ T cells from blood, sampled before liver transplant. Source of these receptors: a human donor who received a liver transplant.

V gene TRBV19 combines with J gene TRBJ1-5; D might be TRBD1 (5 bases). The germline V and J ends were trimmed by 6 bases and 6 bases, with 15 bases remaining between them. The CDR3 contains 14 residues. The germline CDR1 and CDR2 sequences are LNHDA and SQIVND (reference sequence). Here the CDR3 DNA reads TGTGCCAGTAGAAGCCATCAGGGAGGTCAGCCCCAGCATTTT. It codes for CASRSHQGGQPQHF.

The chain employs TRBV4-3 and TRBJ2-7; TRBD2 matches 7 bases. The CDR3 runs to 13 residues. J gave up 2 bases and V 4 bases, and 2 bases lay outside the gene matches. Per germline, CDR1 LGHNA and CDR2 YSLEER. The CDR3 DNA sequence: TGCGCCAGCAGCCGGGCGGGGGCCTACGAGCAGTACTTC. It yields the protein CASSRAGAYEQYF.

The chain has TRBV28 and TRBJ1-5, with 7 bases lining up with TRBD1. J was trimmed by 4 bases and V by 4 bases; bases with no gene match: 13. Germline CDR1 reads MDHEN; CDR2 reads SYDVKM. This CDR3 region has 17 residues. CDR3 nucleotides: TGTGCCAGCAGTTCCCCGGGAAGGGGGCATTCAAATCAGCCCCAGCATTTT. Protein sequence: CASSSPGRGHSNQPQHF. The whole variable domain, remainder taken from reference TRBV28 and TRBJ1-5, is DVKVTQSSRYLVKRTGEKVFLECVQDMDHENMFWYRQDPGLGLRLIYFSYDVKMKEKGDIPEGYSVSREKKERFSLILESASTNQTSMYLCASSSPGRGHSNQPQHFGDGTRLSIL.

The chain employs TRBV13 and TRBJ2-7; no reliable D call. In germline, CDR1 is PRHDT, CDR2 FYEKMQ (reference sequence). The CDR3 has 14 residues. The germline V and J ends were trimmed by 0 bases and 2 bases, with 8 bases remaining between them. The CDR3 DNA reads as TGTGCCAGCAGCTTAGGAGGGTCGGCCTACGAGCAGTACTTC. Its translation is CASSLGGSAYEQYF.

The chain uses TRBV7-2 and TRBJ1-2; 8 nucleotides line up with TRBD1. The CDR3 totals 14 residues. Looked up from germline, CDR1 is SGHTA and CDR2 is FQGNSA. The trim removed 5 bases at V and 4 bases at J, leaving 6 bases unmatched. The CDR3 nucleotides read TGTGCCAGCAGCCTAGGACAGGGCACCTATGGCTACACCTTC. Protein sequence: CASSLGQGTYGYTF.

The chain recombines TRBV5-1 with TRBJ2-1, with 9 positions matching TRBD2. Unmatched junction bases numbered 10, after V lost 4 bases and J lost 8 bases. The CDR3 runs 15 residues. In germline, CDR1 is SGHRS, CDR2 YFSETQ. CDR3 in amino acids: CASSPSGTSRDEQFF. The CDR3 region has the DNA TGCGCCAGCAGCCCCTCGGGGACTAGCAGGGATGAGCAGTTCTTC. The full variable domain, rest sourced from reference TRBV5-1 and TRBJ2-1, is KAGVTQTPRYLIKTRGQQVTLSCSPISGHRSVSWYQQTPGQGLQFLFEYFSETQRNKGNFPGRFSGRQFSNSRSEMNVSTLELGDSALYLCASSPSGTSRDEQFFGPGTRLTVL.

The V and J genes are TRBV5-1 and TRBJ2-7; 8 bases line up with TRBD1. This CDR3 is 17 amino acids long. Germline V CDR1 and CDR2: SGHRS, YFSETQ. The V segment lost 1 base and the J segment 0 bases; nucleotides outside the gene matches: 9. CDR3 in DNA: TGCGCCAGCAGCTTGTCCTTGGGGACAGGTCGCTCCTACGAGCAGTACTTC. As protein: CASSLSLGTGRSYEQYF.

The V call is TRBV7-3, the J call TRBJ1-1, with D maybe TRBD1 (5 bases). Trimming cost V 1 base and J 5 bases, with 8 bases left between them. Germline assignment: CDR1 SGHTA and CDR2 FQGTGA. The CDR3 loop spans 13 amino acids. The CDR3 DNA is TGTGCCAGCAGCTTAAATCAGGGAACTGAAGCTTTCTTT. Translated, it gives CASSLNQGTEAFF.

Only one count was recorded for this clone. The chain combines TRBV19 with TRBJ2-1; no clear D gene. Trimming removed 3 bases from V and 8 bases from J, with 5 bases in between. This CDR3 region has 11 residues. CDR1 and CDR2 from the germline V gene are LNHDA and SQIVND (reference sequence). The CDR3 DNA reads as TGTGCCAGTAGTATTTGGGATGAGCAGTTCTTC. Encoded protein: CASSIWDEQFF.

The genes are TRBV30 and TRBJ2-3; possible D gene TRBD1, 6 bases. Germline CDR1 reads GTSNPN; CDR2 reads SVGIG (reference sequence). V was pared by 5 bases and J by 2 bases, with 14 bases between. This CDR3 spans 14 amino acids. For the CDR3, the DNA is TGTGCCTGGGAGGGGGACATTGTCACAGATACGCAGTATTTT. It translates to CAWEGDIVTDTQYF.

The V gene is TRBV7-9, the J gene TRBJ2-1, with 13 nucleotides matching TRBD2. The J segment lost 5 bases and the V segment lost 6 bases, leaving 4 bases of the junction unmatched. Germline V gene lookup returns CDR1 SEHNR and CDR2 FQNEAQ (reference sequence). This CDR3 spans 15 amino acids. CDR3 in DNA: TGTGCCAGCAGTTTACTAGCGGGGGGGAACAATGAGCAGTTCTTC. Translation gives CASSLLAGGNNEQFF.

J is TRBJ1-1 and V is TRBV6-5; TRBD1 matches 8 bases. CDR3 size: 15 residues. V dropped 7 bases and J dropped 5; count of bases not matched to a gene: 12. The germline gives CDR1 MNHEY, CDR2 SVGAGI. As DNA, the CDR3 is TGTGCCAGCACCTTCCCAGGGGGCAGAGTGACTGAAGCTTTCTTT. It yields the protein CASTFPGGRVTEAFF.

J is TRBJ1-6 and V is TRBV6-5; TRBD1 matches at 7 bases. The germline V gene has CDR1 MNHEY and CDR2 SVGAGI. V was pared by 4 bases and J by 5 bases, with 8 bases of the junction left unmatched. The CDR3 totals 16 residues. DNA for the CDR3: TGTGCCAGCAGTTCCTTAACCGGGACAGATAATTCACCCCTCCACTTT. This gives the protein CASSSLTGTDNSPLHF.

This clone occurred a few times. CDR3 nucleotide sequence: TGTGCCAGCAGTGAAGGTGGGGCACTGGGAGGCTACACCTTC. Encoded protein: CASSEGGALGGYTF. This chain joins TRBV25-1 and TRBJ1-2, with D possibly matching TRBD1 (5 bases). V lost 2 bases to trimming and J lost 8 bases, with 15 bases between them. Germline V gene data show CDR1 as MGHDK and CDR2 as SYGVNS. The CDR3 is made up of 14 amino acids.

The chain uses TRBV19 and TRBJ1-6; D is perhaps TRBD1 (5 bases). Trimming left V 3 bases short and J 6 bases short, with 9 bases between. Per germline, CDR1 LNHDA and CDR2 SQIVND (reference sequence). The CDR3 is 14 amino acids. The CDR3 spells CASSIQGGNSPLHF. CDR3 in DNA: TGTGCCAGTAGTATCCAGGGTGGTAATTCACCCCTCCACTTT.